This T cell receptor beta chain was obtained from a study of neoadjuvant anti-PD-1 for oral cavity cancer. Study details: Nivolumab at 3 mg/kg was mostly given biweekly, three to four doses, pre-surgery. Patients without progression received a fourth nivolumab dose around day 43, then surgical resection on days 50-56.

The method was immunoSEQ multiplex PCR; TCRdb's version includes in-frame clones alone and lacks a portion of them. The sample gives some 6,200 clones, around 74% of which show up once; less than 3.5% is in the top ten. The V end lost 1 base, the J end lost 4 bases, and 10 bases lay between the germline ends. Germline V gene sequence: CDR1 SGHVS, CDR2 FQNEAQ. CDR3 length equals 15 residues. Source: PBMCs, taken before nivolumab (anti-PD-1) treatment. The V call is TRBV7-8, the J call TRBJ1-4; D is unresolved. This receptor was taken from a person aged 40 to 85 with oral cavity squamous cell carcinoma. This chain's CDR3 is CASSLESVGNEKLFF. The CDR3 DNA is TGTGCCAGCAGCTTAGAGTCAGTCGGTAATGAAAAACTGTTTTTT.